A selection of T cell receptor beta chains follows, all from one sample in a study of shared clonotypes between healthy human individuals. Assay used: immunoSEQ multiplex PCR; TCRdb lists only in-frame clones, some missing. This repertoire shows about 1.1 million clones, roughly 77% found once; its top ten account for 0.89%. Sample: memory CD4+ T cells from PBMCs. The receptor source for this set is a man aged 18-30 years in good health. Some clones in this sample may be carry-over from other donors' samples. Both conserved end residues are part of each CDR3. Each record gives: CDR3 protein, CDR3 DNA, J gene, clone size, V gene, D gene. A D gene is named only where the DNA matches it firmly. Clone size, where shown, is once, few, many, or a class for clones that have expanded.

CDR3: CASSLDGAGGETQYF
DNA: TGTGCCAGCAGCTTAGATGGGGCGGGAGGAGAGACCCAGTACTTC
J: TRBJ2-5
size: -
V: TRBV11-2
D: TRBD2

CDR3: CASSPRGAYSYEQYF
DNA: TGTGCCAGCAGCCCCCGGGGAGCGTACTCCTACGAGCAGTACTTC
J: TRBJ2-7
size: -
V: TRBV5-8
D: -

CDR3: CASRIGVRGEETQYF
DNA: TGTGCCAGCAGAATTGGAGTGAGAGGGGAAGAGACCCAGTACTTC
J: TRBJ2-5
size: -
V: TRBV6-5
D: -

CDR3: CASSWPRLPDTQYF
DNA: TGCGCCAGCAGCTGGCCACGGCTCCCGGATACGCAGTATTTT
J: TRBJ2-3
size: -
V: TRBV5-1
D: -

CDR3: CASRPFRTLSTYGYTF
DNA: TGTGCCAGCAGGCCATTCCGGACCCTCTCAACCTATGGCTACACCTTC
J: TRBJ1-2
size: -
V: TRBV28
D: -

CDR3: CAISEEPGQGRMNTEASF
DNA: TGTGCCATCAGTGAGGAGCCGGGACAGGGGAGGATGAACACTGAAGCTTCCTTT
J: TRBJ1-1
size: once
V: TRBV10-3
D: TRBD1

CDR3: CASSLMKRSETQYF
DNA: TGTGCCAGCAGTTTAATGAAGAGGTCGGAGACCCAGTACTTC
J: TRBJ2-5
size: -
V: TRBV28
D: -

CDR3: CASSLSGVQVNTEAFF
DNA: TGTGCCAGCAGTTTATCAGGGGTTCAAGTGAACACTGAAGCTTTCTTT
J: TRBJ1-1
size: -
V: TRBV27
D: -

CDR3: CASSGTGGRQETQYF
DNA: TGCGCCAGCAGCGGTACAGGGGGTCGACAAGAGACCCAGTACTTC
J: TRBJ2-5
size: few
V: TRBV5-1
D: TRBD1

CDR3: CASSPISGANVLTF
DNA: TGTGCCAGCAGCCCTATTTCTGGGGCCAACGTCCTGACTTTC
J: TRBJ2-6
size: -
V: TRBV7-2
D: -

CDR3: CASSLSPSSGNTIYF
DNA: TGTGCCAGCAGCTTATCCCCAAGCTCTGGAAACACCATATATTTT
J: TRBJ1-3
size: -
V: TRBV7-7
D: -

CDR3: CASSPPSYNEQFF
DNA: TGTGCCAGCTCACCACCGTCGTACAATGAGCAGTTCTTC
J: TRBJ2-1
size: -
V: TRBV18
D: -

CDR3: CASKGGYTF
DNA: TGTGCCAGCAAAGGAGGCTACACCTTC
J: TRBJ1-2
size: -
V: TRBV28
D: -

CDR3: CASSQRGTQPQHF
DNA: TGCGCCAGCAGCCAGCGCGGGACCCAGCCCCAGCATTTT
J: TRBJ1-5
size: -
V: TRBV4-3
D: -

CDR3: CASSMQTGDTQYF
DNA: TGTGCCAGTAGTATGCAAACAGGGGATACGCAGTATTTT
J: TRBJ2-3
size: -
V: TRBV19
D: -

CDR3: CASSQGMHRGRNTEAFF
DNA: TGTGCCAGCAGCCAAGGGATGCACAGGGGAAGGAACACTGAAGCTTTCTTT
J: TRBJ1-1
size: many
V: TRBV7-9
D: TRBD1

CDR3: CASSFDTGGWATEAFF
DNA: TGCGCCAGCAGCTTCGATACAGGGGGCTGGGCCACTGAAGCTTTCTTT
J: TRBJ1-1
size: -
V: TRBV5-1
D: TRBD1

CDR3: CASSLGAVTDTQYF
DNA: TGTGCCAGCAGCCTGGGGGCGGTCACAGATACGCAGTATTTT
J: TRBJ2-3
size: -
V: TRBV6-5
D: -

CDR3: CASSEFGGYGYTF
DNA: TGTGCCAGCAGTGAGTTCGGAGGCTATGGCTACACCTTC
J: TRBJ1-2
size: -
V: TRBV2
D: -

CDR3: CASSFGFSGGQGVETQYF
DNA: TGTGCCAGCAGTTTCGGTTTTTCGGGGGGTCAAGGTGTAGAGACCCAGTACTTC
J: TRBJ2-5
size: -
V: TRBV28
D: TRBD2

CDR3: CASSSAPTRAGAFF
DNA: TGTGCCAGCAGTTCCGCCCCGACACGGGCTGGGGCTTTCTTT
J: TRBJ1-1
size: -
V: TRBV28
D: -

CDR3: CATSRVLAGEGADTQYF
DNA: TGTGCCACCAGCAGAGTCCTAGCGGGAGAAGGGGCCGATACGCAGTATTTT
J: TRBJ2-3
size: few
V: TRBV15
D: TRBD2

CDR3: CASKRYGGATEAFF
DNA: TGTGCCAGCAAGCGATACGGCGGGGCCACTGAAGCTTTCTTT
J: TRBJ1-1
size: -
V: TRBV7-2
D: -

CDR3: CASSMGWADTQYF
DNA: TGTGCCAGTAGTATGGGCTGGGCAGATACGCAGTATTTT
J: TRBJ2-3
size: -
V: TRBV19
D: -

CDR3: CASSYQGTSGSSGEQFF
DNA: TGCGCCAGCAGCTATCAGGGGACTAGCGGGAGTAGCGGTGAGCAGTTCTTC
J: TRBJ2-1
size: -
V: TRBV5-1
D: TRBD2

CDR3: CAWTSGRRNTEAFF
DNA: TGTGCCTGGACCTCGGGACGACGGAACACTGAAGCTTTCTTT
J: TRBJ1-1
size: -
V: TRBV30
D: -

CDR3: CAISGEAGGDEQYF
DNA: TGTGCCATCAGTGGGGAGGCGGGAGGGGACGAGCAGTACTTC
J: TRBJ2-7
size: -
V: TRBV10-3
D: TRBD2

CDR3: CAWGLAGSGEQFF
DNA: TGTGCCTGGGGACTAGCGGGATCGGGGGAGCAGTTCTTC
J: TRBJ2-1
size: -
V: TRBV30
D: TRBD2

CDR3: CSAGWNYGYTF
DNA: TGCAGTGCAGGGTGGAACTATGGCTACACCTTC
J: TRBJ1-2
size: once
V: TRBV20-1
D: -

CDR3: CAISESRGQRPGPPSAYGYTF
DNA: TGTGCCATCAGTGAGTCGCGTGGGCAGCGTCCCGGCCCCCCATCCGCCTATGGCTACACCTTC
J: TRBJ1-2
size: -
V: TRBV10-3
D: -

CDR3: CASSLAGRLAGGPGEQYF
DNA: TGTGCCAGCAGCTTAGCTGGGCGACTAGCGGGAGGGCCGGGGGAGCAGTACTTC
J: TRBJ2-7
size: -
V: TRBV7-2
D: TRBD2

CDR3: CASSSMDTQYF
DNA: TGTGCCAGCAGCTCGATGGATACGCAGTATTTT
J: TRBJ2-3
size: -
V: TRBV7-9
D: -

CDR3: CAISSASNYGYTF
DNA: TGTGCCATCAGTTCCGCCAGCAACTATGGCTACACCTTC
J: TRBJ1-2
size: -
V: TRBV10-3
D: -

CDR3: CASSLGQLMNTEAFF
DNA: TGTGCCAGCAGCTTGGGACAGCTCATGAACACTGAAGCTTTCTTT
J: TRBJ1-1
size: -
V: TRBV5-4
D: -

CDR3: CASSLGQGLYEQYF
DNA: TGTGCCAGCAGCCTGGGACAGGGACTCTACGAGCAGTACTTC
J: TRBJ2-7
size: -
V: TRBV11-2
D: TRBD1

CDR3: CSARNSAYEQYF
DNA: TGCAGCGCTCGGAACAGTGCCTACGAGCAGTACTTC
J: TRBJ2-7
size: -
V: TRBV29-1
D: -

CDR3: CASSQAQGASGNTIYF
DNA: TGTGCCAGCAGCCAAGCACAGGGGGCGAGTGGAAACACCATATATTTT
J: TRBJ1-3
size: -
V: TRBV4-2
D: TRBD1